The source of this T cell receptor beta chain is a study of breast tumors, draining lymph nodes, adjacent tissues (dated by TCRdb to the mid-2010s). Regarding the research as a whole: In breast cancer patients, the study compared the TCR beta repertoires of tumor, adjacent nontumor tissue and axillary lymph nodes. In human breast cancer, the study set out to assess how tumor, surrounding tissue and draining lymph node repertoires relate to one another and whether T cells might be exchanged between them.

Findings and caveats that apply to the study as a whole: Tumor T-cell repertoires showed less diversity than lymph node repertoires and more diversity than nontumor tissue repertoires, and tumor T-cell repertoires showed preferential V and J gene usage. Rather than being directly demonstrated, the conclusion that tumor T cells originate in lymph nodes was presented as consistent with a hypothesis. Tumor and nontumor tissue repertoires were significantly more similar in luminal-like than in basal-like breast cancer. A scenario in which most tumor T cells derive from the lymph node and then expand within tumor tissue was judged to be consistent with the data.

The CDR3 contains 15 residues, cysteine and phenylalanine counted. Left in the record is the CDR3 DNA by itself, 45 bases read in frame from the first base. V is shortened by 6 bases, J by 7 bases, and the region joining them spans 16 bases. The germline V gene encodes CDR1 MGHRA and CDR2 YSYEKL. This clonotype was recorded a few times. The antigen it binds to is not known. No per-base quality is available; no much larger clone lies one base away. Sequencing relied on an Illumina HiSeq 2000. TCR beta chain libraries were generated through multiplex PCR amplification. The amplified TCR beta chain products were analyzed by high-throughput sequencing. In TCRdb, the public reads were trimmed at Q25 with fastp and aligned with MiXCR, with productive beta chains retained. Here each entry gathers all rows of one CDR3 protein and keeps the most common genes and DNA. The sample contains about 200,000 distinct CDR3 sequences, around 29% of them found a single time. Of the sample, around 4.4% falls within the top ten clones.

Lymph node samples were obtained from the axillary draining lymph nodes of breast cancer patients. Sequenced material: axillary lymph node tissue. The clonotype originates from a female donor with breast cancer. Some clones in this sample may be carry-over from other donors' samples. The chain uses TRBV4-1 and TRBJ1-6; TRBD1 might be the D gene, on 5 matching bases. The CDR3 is CASRPPGPSNSPLHF. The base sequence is TGCGCCAGCAGGCCTCCGGGACCTTCAAATTCACCCCTCCACTTT.